What follows is one T cell receptor beta chain and its context. Original data processing: Reference gene primers were amplified, and this amplification served to estimate nucleated cell counts. This table comes from immunoSEQ multiplex PCR, and its TCRdb copy is limited to in-frame clones, with some not included. V and J calls and clone size are given by that table; D and trimming were obtained from the DNA. This sample has under 250,000 clones; about 90% occur once, and the top ten carry roughly 4%. The data were taken from a study of blood T cell repertoires in COVID-19. Study background: PBMCs, B-cell-depleted T cells, or T cells provided the cDNA or gDNA that made up the material.

This CDR3 has 15 amino acids. CDR1 is SGHTA and CDR2 is FQGNSA in the germline V gene. Between the trimmed V and J ends, which lost 2 bases and 0 bases, there was a span of 8 bases. The rearrangement joins TRBV7-2 to TRBJ1-3; D perhaps matches TRBD1 (5 bases). This receptor was taken from a woman in her thirties with acute COVID-19. The sample comprised PBMCs or T cells enriched from blood (not recorded which). The CDR3 bases are TGTGCCAGCAGCTTATTTACAGGCTCTGGAAACACCATATATTTT. As protein: CASSLFTGSGNTIYF.